This T cell receptor beta chain was recorded in a study of shared clonotypes between healthy human individuals. Study details: CD4 naive and CD4 memory each took three plates per donor, while CD8 naive took two and CD8 memory one.

The CDR3 covers 14 residues. Trimming pared 5 bases from V and 6 bases from J, leaving 14 bases between. The V gene's germline CDR1 is MNHEY and CDR2 SVGAGI. Replicate PCRs run on sorted subsets employed about 220 ng DNA, roughly 30,000 T cell genomes. The table came from immunoSEQ multiplex PCR; TCRdb's copy has only in-frame clones and leaves some out. Of about 1.5 million clones in the sample, around 98% were seen once. A remark on this clone: Antigen specificity is unknown.

Findings of the study overall: On the whole, naive subsets had larger estimated richness than memory subsets had.

The TCR comes from a man aged 25 to 45 in good health. The sample consisted of naive CD4+ T cells sorted from blood. Subset of the sample: CD45RA+ positively selected. V and J are TRBV6-5 and TRBJ2-1; D is perhaps TRBD1 or TRBD2 (6 bases each). The CDR3 nucleotides are TGTGCCAGCAGTGCACAGGGAGGCGGCAATGAGCAGTTCTTC. This sequence encodes CASSAQGGGNEQFF.